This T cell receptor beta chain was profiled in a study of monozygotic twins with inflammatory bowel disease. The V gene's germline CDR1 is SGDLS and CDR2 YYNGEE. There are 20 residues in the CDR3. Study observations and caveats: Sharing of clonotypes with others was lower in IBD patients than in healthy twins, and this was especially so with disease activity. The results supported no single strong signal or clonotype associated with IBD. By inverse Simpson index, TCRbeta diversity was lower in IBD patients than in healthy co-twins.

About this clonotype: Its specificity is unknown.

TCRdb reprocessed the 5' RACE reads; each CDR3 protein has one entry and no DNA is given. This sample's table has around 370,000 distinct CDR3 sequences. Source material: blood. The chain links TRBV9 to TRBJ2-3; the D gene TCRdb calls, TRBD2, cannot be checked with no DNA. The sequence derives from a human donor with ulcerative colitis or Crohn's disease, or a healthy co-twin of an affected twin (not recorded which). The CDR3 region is CASSTPSWLAGGTDTDTQYF.